A selection of T cell receptor beta chains follows, all from one sample in a study of graft-versus-host responses after intestinal transplantation. For these TCRs, the target antigens are not known. TCRdb's table, derived via immunoSEQ multiplex PCR, lists solely in-frame clones and lacks some. The data contain around 100,000 clones, approximately 93% of them singletons. Sequenced here: unstimulated CD8+ T cells sorted from spleen or lymph node cells, sampled before transplant. The receptors stem from a human donor who was the organ donor for an intestinal transplant. Both conserved end residues are part of each CDR3. The D gene is left open where the match is weak. Rows may omit the clone size; those that give it use once, few, many or a size class.

cdr3_length d_call j_call v_call clone_size cdr3_nt cdr3_aa
14 TRBD2 TRBJ2-1 TRBV6-5 - TGTGCCAGCAGTAGCGGGAGCCAACAAAGTGAGCAGTTCTTC CASSSGSQQSEQFF
14 - TRBJ1-1 TRBV4-3 - TGCGCCAGCAGCCAAGATTCCGGGGACACTGAAGCTTTCTTT CASSQDSGDTEAFF
12 - TRBJ1-3 TRBV25-1 - TGTGCCAGCAGTGAATATGGAAACACCATATATTTT CASSEYGNTIYF
12 - TRBJ2-5 TRBV5-6 - TGTGCCAGCAGCTCGGTCCAGAAGACCCAGTACTTC CASSSVQKTQYF
15 - TRBJ2-2 TRBV30 - TGTGCCTGGAGTCCCAGCGGAGCTAACACCGGGGAGCTGTTTTTT CAWSPSGANTGELFF
12 - TRBJ1-1 TRBV19 - TGTGCCAGTAGTACCGGGGGTCTTGAAGCTTTCTTT CASSTGGLEAFF
13 - TRBJ1-1 TRBV19 once TGTGCCAGTAGTATGGGGCGGCGGTCTGAAGCTTTCTTT CASSMGRRSEAFF
15 - TRBJ2-7 TRBV6-6 - TGTGCCAGCAGTTATAGCCAGGGGAGTGGATACGAGCAGTACTTC CASSYSQGSGYEQYF
18 TRBD1 TRBJ1-2 TRBV2 - TGTGCCAGCAGTGAAAGTAGACCGGGGACAGGGTCGACCTATGGCTACACCTTC CASSESRPGTGSTYGYTF
16 TRBD2 TRBJ2-3 TRBV28 - TGTGCCAGCAGTTTAACCAGCGGGAGGGACCCAGATACGCAGTATTTT CASSLTSGRDPDTQYF
11 TRBD1 TRBJ1-5 TRBV5-6 - TGTGCCAGCAGTGACAGGGGAGGTAGGCATTTT CASSDRGGRHF
15 - TRBJ1-5 TRBV19 - TGTGCCAGTAGCCTAAGAACACAGGGTCTTCAGCCCCAGCATTTT CASSLRTQGLQPQHF
15 TRBD2 TRBJ2-7 TRBV13 - TGTGCCAGCAGCTTGACTAGCGGGACCCTATACGAGCAGTACTTC CASSLTSGTLYEQYF
13 - TRBJ2-1 TRBV9 - TGTGCCAGCAGCGTAGCGGGAGTCGGTGAGCAGTTCTTC CASSVAGVGEQFF
12 - TRBJ2-7 TRBV19 - TGTGCCAGTATTCGGTCATTAAACGAGCAGTACTTC CASIRSLNEQYF
15 TRBD2 TRBJ2-3 TRBV4-1 - TGCGCCAGCAGCCAAGAGGGGGGGAGGGGAGATACGCAGTATTTT CASSQEGGRGDTQYF
15 - TRBJ2-3 TRBV11-2 - TGTGCCAGCAGCTTAGCGGGGCGGGACACAGATACGCAGTATTTT CASSLAGRDTDTQYF
14 - TRBJ1-4 TRBV9 - TGTGCCAGCAGCGTGGGGGGGACTAATGAAAAACTGTTTTTT CASSVGGTNEKLFF
15 - TRBJ2-7 TRBV4-1 - TGCGCCAGCAGCCAAGAATGGACACCGAACTACGAGCAGTACTTC CASSQEWTPNYEQYF
14 - TRBJ2-1 TRBV11-2 - TGTGCCAGCAGCTTACAGGGTCCACACAATGAGCAGTTCTTC CASSLQGPHNEQFF
13 - TRBJ2-2 TRBV28 - TGTGCCAGCAGTTTCCGGGGGTCCGGGGAGCTGTTTTTT CASSFRGSGELFF
12 - TRBJ2-7 TRBV6-6 - TGTGCCAGCAGGCGGAGGGCCGACGAGCAGTACTTC CASRRRADEQYF
11 - TRBJ1-1 TRBV6-1 once TGTGCCAGCCCCGTCCAGCGTGAAGCTTTCTTT CASPVQREAFF
16 - TRBJ1-1 TRBV2 - TGTGCCAGCAGTGGGACGAACGACTCTACAGGGTTCGAAGCTTTCTTT CASSGTNDSTGFEAFF
14 - TRBJ2-7 TRBV7-9 - TGTGCCAGCAGCCCGCAACAGGGTCGGAACGAGCAGTACTTC CASSPQQGRNEQYF
15 TRBD1 TRBJ1-1 TRBV4-1 - TGCGCCAGCAGCCAACGGACAGGGAGGAACACTGAAGCTTTCTTT CASSQRTGRNTEAFF
15 TRBD1 TRBJ2-7 TRBV27 - TGTGCCAGCAGTTTATGGGGCAGGGGGTCGGAGGAGCAGTACTTC CASSLWGRGSEEQYF
16 TRBD2 TRBJ2-3 TRBV5-4 - TGTGCCAGCAGCTTGGGCGGGAGGTACTTGGGAGATACGCAGTATTTT CASSLGGRYLGDTQYF
12 TRBD2 TRBJ2-7 TRBV29-1 - TGCAGCGCCGAGGGCGGGAGCTACGAGCAGTACTTC CSAEGGSYEQYF
14 - TRBJ2-7 TRBV28 once TGTGCCAGCAGTTTAACCGGGAGTGGTTACGAGCAGTACTTC CASSLTGSGYEQYF
15 - TRBJ1-4 TRBV9 - TGTGCCAGCAGTCCAGACGGGGTTGCTAATGAAAAACTGTTTTTT CASSPDGVANEKLFF
14 - TRBJ1-2 TRBV27 - TGTGCCAGCAGTCAAACCACGAGGAGGGCTGGCTACACCTTC CASSQTTRRAGYTF
14 TRBD1 TRBJ1-3 TRBV28 - TGTGCCAGCAGCTCGGACAGGGCTGGAAACACCATATATTTT CASSSDRAGNTIYF
11 - TRBJ2-7 TRBV2 - TGTGCCAGCAGCCCCATCTACGAGCAGTACTTC CASSPIYEQYF
13 TRBD1 TRBJ2-7 TRBV29-1 - TGCAGCGTTGAAGGGACAGGGGGCTACGAGCAGTACTTC CSVEGTGGYEQYF
13 - TRBJ2-1 TRBV19 - TGTGCCAGTAGTATAGCGCTCACTTCTGAGCAGTTCTTC CASSIALTSEQFF
14 - TRBJ2-7 TRBV4-2 - TGTGCCAGCAGCCAAGCCCTTACAAGCTCCGAGCAGTACTTC CASSQALTSSEQYF
15 TRBD2 TRBJ2-3 TRBV9 - TGTGCCAGCAGCGTTAGCGGGAGGAACACAGATACGCAGTATTTT CASSVSGRNTDTQYF
14 TRBD2 TRBJ2-3 TRBV9 - TGTGCCAGCAGCGTTAGCGGGAGGACAGATACGCAGTATTTT CASSVSGRTDTQYF
15 - TRBJ2-1 TRBV9 - TGTGCCAGCAGCGTCTTCGGGAGTTCGGGTGAGGAGCAGTTCTTC CASSVFGSSGEEQFF
16 TRBD2 TRBJ2-1 TRBV6-1 - TGTGCCAGCAGTGAAGCGCTTAGCGGGAGGCTCGATGAGCAGTTCTTC CASSEALSGRLDEQFF
16 - TRBJ2-4 TRBV13 - TGTGCCAGCAGCTTAGTTGGCCGGGAAGCCAAAAACATTCAGTACTTC CASSLVGREAKNIQYF
15 TRBD2 TRBJ2-5 TRBV7-8 - TGTGCCAGCAGCCATGGTCTGGGGGGAGGGGAGACCCAGTACTTC CASSHGLGGGETQYF
15 - TRBJ2-3 TRBV9 - TGTGCCAGCAGCGTAATCGCAAGGAGCACAGATACGCAGTATTTT CASSVIARSTDTQYF
11 - TRBJ2-3 TRBV5-6 - TGTGCCAGCAGCGTCTGGGATACGCAGTATTTT CASSVWDTQYF
15 - TRBJ2-5 TRBV5-1 - TGCGCCAGCAGCTTGTGGGACTGGGGAAAGGGGACCCAGTACTTC CASSLWDWGKGTQYF
17 TRBD1 TRBJ1-3 TRBV9 - TGTGCCAGCAGCGGGGGACAGGGGGTTAGCTCTGGAAACACCATATATTTT CASSGGQGVSSGNTIYF
13 - TRBJ2-7 TRBV4-3 - TGCGCCAGCAGCCGCGTGGGGGGCGACGAGCAGTACTTC CASSRVGGDEQYF
13 - TRBJ2-7 TRBV4-3 - TGCGCCAGCAGCCAAGGGCCGGGGTACGAGCAGTACTTC CASSQGPGYEQYF
13 - TRBJ1-1 TRBV9 - TGTGCCAGCAGCCTGGGAGGGGGCACTGAAGCTTTCTTT CASSLGGGTEAFF
14 - TRBJ1-2 TRBV30 - TGTGCCTGGAGTCCGGACGGATTCCGCTATGGCTACACCTTC CAWSPDGFRYGYTF
15 - TRBJ1-1 TRBV6-5 once TGTGCCAGCAGTTACGGGGGGATCATGAACACTGAAGCTTTCTTT CASSYGGIMNTEAFF
13 - TRBJ2-1 TRBV6-6 - TGTGCCAGCAGTTACTCGAATCGTCTTGAGCAGTTCTTC CASSYSNRLEQFF
15 - TRBJ2-3 TRBV9 - TGTGCCAGCCAAGTCGGAGGCTCCACCACAGATACGCAGTATTTT CASQVGGSTTDTQYF
16 TRBD1 TRBJ2-3 TRBV4-1 - TGCGCCAGCAGCCAACCGGACAGGATAGCAACAGATACGCAGTATTTT CASSQPDRIATDTQYF
15 - TRBJ2-2 TRBV4-2 - TGTGCCAGCAGCCAATGGGGCTTCTACACCGGGGAGCTGTTTTTT CASSQWGFYTGELFF
15 - TRBJ2-5 TRBV29-1 - TGCAGCGTTTGCCAGGTAACTGGGCCCCGAGAGACCCAGTACTTC CSVCQVTGPRETQYF